Following are 25 T cell receptor beta chains from one sample sequenced in a study of shared clonotypes between healthy human individuals. Generated by immunoSEQ multiplex PCR, the TCRdb table keeps only in-frame clones and is missing some. Here the sample spans 2,500,000 or so clones, approximately 90% being singletons. The sequencing input was naive CD4+ T cells from PBMCs. Sample subset: CD45RA+ positively selected. Receptors were obtained from a man younger than 35 in good health. Some clones in this sample may be carry-over from other donors' samples.

The V and J genes are TRBV29-1 and TRBJ2-3, with TRBD2 identical over 7 bases. With 4 bases clipped from V and 14 bases from J, the junction kept 9 bases outside the gene matches. Germline V lookup: CDR1 SQVTM, CDR2 ANQGSEA. The CDR3 loop spans 11 amino acids. In DNA, the CDR3 is TGCAGCGTTGGGGGGGACTACCGCCCGTATTTT. This sequence encodes CSVGGDYRPYF.

The J gene is TRBJ2-4, the V gene TRBV5-4; D possibly corresponds to TRBD1 (6 bases). Germline loops: CDR1 SGHNT, CDR2 YYREEE (reference sequence). The CDR3 runs 15 residues. Deletions cut 3 bases from V and 0 bases from J, with 10 bases between. CDR3 nucleotides: TGTGCCAGCAGCTCGTCAGGGGTAGCCAAAAACATTCAGTACTTC. This codes for CASSSSGVAKNIQYF.

V usage is TRBV29-1 and J usage is TRBJ2-7; 7 nucleotides agree with TRBD1. Germline lookup yields CDR1 SQVTM and CDR2 ANQGSEA. After removal of 5 bases from V and 2 bases from J, the junction contained 3 bases not matched to a gene. This CDR3 spans 12 amino acids. The CDR3 DNA reads TGCAGCGTTCCCGGACAGGCCTACGAGCAGTACTTC. Its translation: CSVPGQAYEQYF.

The chain carries TRBV29-1 and TRBJ2-3, with D possibly TRBD2 on 6 matching bases. The CDR3 runs to 13 residues. CDR1 is SQVTM and CDR2 is ANQGSEA in the germline V gene. Trimming cost V 7 bases and J 1 base, with 12 bases left between them. DNA for the CDR3: TGCAGCGCGGGACTCCGCGGCACAGATACGCAGTATTTT. It specifies CSAGLRGTDTQYF.

This chain joins TRBV28 and TRBJ1-2; D perhaps matches TRBD1 (5 bases). The germline gives CDR1 MDHEN, CDR2 SYDVKM. V lost 5 bases, J lost 4 bases, and 17 bases lay in between. The CDR3 spans 15 residues. The DNA for the CDR3 is TGTGCCAGCAGTCGCCGGACACGACTGGTCTATGGCTACACCTTC. This gives the protein CASSRRTRLVYGYTF.

The rearrangement links TRBV5-4 to TRBJ2-1, with a possible D match to TRBD1 (6 bases). CDR1 SGHNT and CDR2 YYREEE come from the germline V gene (reference sequence). The CDR3 is made up of 15 amino acids. The germline V and J ends were trimmed by 5 bases and 0 bases, with 12 bases remaining between them. As DNA, the CDR3 is TGTGCCAGCAGGCAACAGGACAGCTCCTACAATGAGCAGTTCTTC. Translation: CASRQQDSSYNEQFF. Filled out from reference TRBV5-4 and TRBJ2-1, the complete variable domain reads ETGVTQSPTHLIKTRGQQVTLRCSSQSGHNTVSWYQQALGQGPQFIFQYYREEENGRGNFPPRFSGLQFPNYSSELNVNALELDDSALYLCASRQQDSSYNEQFFGPGTRLTVL.

This clone appeared a single time. The chain employs TRBV7-6 and TRBJ2-2, with D unresolved. CDR1 is SGHVS and CDR2 is FNYEAQ in the germline V gene. This CDR3 has 14 amino acids. The V gene lost 0 bases and the J gene lost 3 bases, with 5 bases spanning the gap. CDR3 nucleotide sequence: TGTGCCAGCAGCTTAGCGACATACACCGGGGAGCTGTTTTTT. Translated, it gives CASSLATYTGELFF.

The V gene is TRBV5-4, the J gene TRBJ2-1; tentatively, D is TRBD2 (6 bases). The CDR3 is made up of 13 amino acids. Germline V gives CDR1 SGHNT, CDR2 YYREEE (reference sequence). V lost 4 bases and J lost 10, with 15 bases in between. The CDR3 coding sequence is TGTGCCAGCAGCCCGGTCACTAGCAACGAGCAGTTCTTC. This encodes CASSPVTSNEQFF.

The V call is TRBV7-2, the J call TRBJ2-6; 7 bases are shared with TRBD1. The V and J ends lost 6 bases and 2 bases, in that order; junction bases with no gene match: 7. The CDR3 runs 16 residues. Germline V lookup: CDR1 SGHTA, CDR2 FQGNSA. CDR3 sequence: CASRPTGTTGANVLTF. CDR3 sequence (DNA): TGTGCCAGCAGGCCGACAGGGACAACTGGGGCCAACGTCCTGACTTTC.

The V gene is TRBV9, the J gene TRBJ2-5; 9 bases are a match to TRBD2. The CDR3 extends over 17 amino acids. V dropped 3 bases and J dropped 4; count of bases not matched to a gene: 13. Germline values: CDR1 SGDLS, CDR2 YYNGEE. CDR3 nucleotide sequence: TGTGCCAGCAGCGGTAGCGGGAGATTTGTACCGGCAGAGACCCAGTACTTC. It yields the protein CASSGSGRFVPAETQYF. The complete variable domain, with remaining parts taken from reference TRBV9 and TRBJ2-5, reads DSGVTQTPKHLITATGQRVTLRCSPRSGDLSVYWYQQSLDQGLQFLIQYYNGEERAKGNILERFSAQQFPDLHSELNLSSLELGDSALYFCASSGSGRFVPAETQYFGPGTRLLVL.

V is TRBV5-1 and J is TRBJ2-3; D possibly corresponds to TRBD1 (6 bases). Germline CDR1 reads SGHRS; CDR2 reads YFSETQ. The CDR3 contains 16 residues. V was cut by 0 bases and J by 1 base, with 12 bases left in between. DNA for the CDR3: TGCGCCAGCAGCTTGGAAGGGGGTCCTGGCACAGATACGCAGTATTTT. Residues: CASSLEGGPGTDTQYF.

The chain recombines TRBV18 with TRBJ1-1; D is uncertain. Germline values: CDR1 KGHSH, CDR2 LQKENI. Trimming took off 3 bases at V and 1 base at J, with 12 bases between the two ends. The CDR3 sequence is 15 residues long. CDR3 amino acids: CASSPIGIQNTEAFF. The CDR3 DNA reads as TGTGCCAGCTCACCGATCGGGATACAGAACACTGAAGCTTTCTTT.

The chain joins TRBV5-5 to TRBJ1-5; no firm D call. The germline gives CDR1 SGHKS, CDR2 YYEKEE (reference sequence). CDR3 length equals 15 residues. Trimming took 0 bases from V and 0 from J, leaving 7 bases between them. The CDR3 region has the DNA TGTGCCAGCAGCTTGGTACCATATAGCAATCAGCCCCAGCATTTT. Its translation: CASSLVPYSNQPQHF.

Of note for this clone: Other DNA sequences in the sample encode the same CDR3. This chain's CDR3 is CASSFEETQYF. CDR3 in DNA: TGTGCCAGCAGCTTCGAAGAGACCCAGTACTTC. J is TRBJ2-5 and V is TRBV11-2; D unclear. This CDR3 has 11 amino acids. Germline CDR1 SGHAT, CDR2 FQNNGV. V dropped 3 bases and J dropped 3 bases, with 2 bases sitting between them. Drawing the rest from reference TRBV11-2 and TRBJ2-5, the complete variable domain is EAGVAQSPRYKIIEKRQSVAFWCNPISGHATLYWYQQILGQGPKLLIQFQNNGVVDDSQLPKDRFSAERLKGVDSTLKIQPAKLEDSAVYLCASSFEETQYFGPGTRLLVL.

Of note for this clone: Other DNA variants within this sample encode the same CDR3. V gene TRBV5-6 combines with J gene TRBJ2-1; D unclear. The CDR3 runs 12 residues. V was clipped by 2 bases and J by 3 bases, with 3 bases between them. Germline V gene sequence: CDR1 SGHDT, CDR2 YYEEEE. The CDR3 spells CASSLLYNEQFF. In DNA form, the CDR3 reads TGTGCCAGCAGCTTACTCTACAATGAGCAGTTCTTC.

V gene TRBV4-1 combines with J gene TRBJ1-5, with D possibly matching TRBD1 (5 bases). This CDR3 comprises 15 residues. Germline CDR1 and CDR2: MGHRA and YSYEKL. Trimming pared 1 base from V and 2 bases from J, leaving 9 bases between. The CDR3 DNA reads TGCGCCAGCAGCCAAGTGGGGGGACGCAATCAGCCCCAGCATTTT. Residues: CASSQVGGRNQPQHF.

J is TRBJ1-1 and V is TRBV4-2, with D tentatively TRBD1 (5 bases). The CDR3 contains 16 residues. Germline V lookup: CDR1 LGHNA, CDR2 YNFKEQ. V was pared by 3 bases and J by 0 bases, with 14 bases between. In nucleotides, the CDR3 is TGTGCCAGCAGCCACCCCCCGGGGGGGTTGAACACTGAAGCTTTCTTT. It is translated as CASSHPPGGLNTEAFF.

The chain combines TRBV7-2 with TRBJ2-2; 15 nucleotides line up with TRBD2. The V segment lost 6 bases and the J segment 7 bases; nucleotides outside the gene matches: 12. From germline, CDR1 is SGHTA and CDR2 FQGNSA. This CDR3 spans 18 amino acids. CDR3 nucleotide sequence: TGTGCCAGCAGTCCCGGGAGGGGACTAGCGGGAGGAGTCGGGGAGCTGTTTTTT. Residues: CASSPGRGLAGGVGELFF.

This chain connects TRBV5-4 to TRBJ2-3; 15 bases align to TRBD2. CDR1 SGHNT and CDR2 YYREEE come from the germline V gene (reference sequence). Trimming at V came to 3 bases and at J to 7 bases, leaving 9 bases not matched to a gene. CDR3 length: 17 amino acids. CDR3 sequence reads: CASSSNGGLAGGNTQYF. CDR3 in DNA: TGTGCCAGCAGCTCCAACGGGGGACTAGCGGGGGGAAATACGCAGTATTTT.

A word on this clone: Relative to the germline gene, one junction end is altered; a read error may explain this. The chain links TRBV2 to TRBJ2-2, with D maybe TRBD1 (5 bases). CDR3 length: 16 residues. The germline V gene has CDR1 SNHLY and CDR2 FYNNEI. The CDR3 DNA sequence: TGTGCCAGCAGCGAAGAAGGGGTAACGAACACCGGGGAGCTGTTTTTT. Its protein is CASSEEGVTNTGELFF.

V usage is TRBV7-2 and J usage is TRBJ1-5; D remains unclear. The CDR3 consists of 14 residues. Trimming removed 4 bases from V and 0 bases from J, with 7 bases in between. Germline values: CDR1 SGHTA, CDR2 FQGNSA. This CDR3 reads CASSSRFSNQPQHF. CDR3 bases: TGTGCCAGCAGCTCCCGGTTTAGCAATCAGCCCCAGCATTTT.

This clone was seen only once. A junction end diverges from the germline sequence, so it may reflect a read error. The chain has TRBV7-6 and TRBJ2-5; unclear D gene. The CDR3 is 12 amino acids. The germline gives CDR1 SGHVS, CDR2 FNYEAQ. The CDR3 loop is CASSPLLIVQDF. The CDR3 nucleotides read TGTGCCAGCAGCCCCCTATTAATAGTCCAGGACTTC. The full variable domain, with the rest looked up from reference TRBV7-6 and TRBJ2-5, is GAGVSQSPRYKVTKRGQDVALRCDPISGHVSLYWYRQALGQGPEFLTYFNYEAQQDKSGLPNDRFSAERPEGSISTLTIQRTEQRDSAMYRCASSPLLIVQDFGPGTRLLVL.

The rearrangement uses TRBV13 and TRBJ1-1; tentative D call: TRBD1 (6 bases). V lost 2 bases, J lost 0 bases, and 7 bases lay in between. The CDR3 extends over 14 amino acids. The germline gives CDR1 PRHDT, CDR2 FYEKMQ (reference sequence). CDR3 sequence reads: CASSLQGMNTEAFF. The CDR3 DNA sequence: TGTGCCAGCAGCTTACAGGGGATGAACACTGAAGCTTTCTTT.

This clone was seen a handful of times. V usage is TRBV18 and J usage is TRBJ1-5; D call uncertain. From germline, CDR1 is KGHSH and CDR2 LQKENI. This CDR3 comprises 13 residues. V was trimmed by 3 bases and J by 5 bases, leaving 8 bases between them. The CDR3 nucleotides read TGTGCCAGCTCACCGAGGGAGGATCAGCCCCAGCATTTT. Its protein product is CASSPREDQPQHF.

CDR3 in amino acids: CASSLRHGSYEQYF. The CDR3 DNA sequence: TGTGCCAGCAGCTTAAGGCACGGGTCCTACGAGCAGTACTTC. The V gene is TRBV7-3, the J gene TRBJ2-7; D uncertain. CDR3 length equals 14 residues. V gave up 1 base and J gave up 1 base, with 8 bases separating them. Germline-derived CDR1 and CDR2 are SGHTA and FQGTGA.